The rows below give T cell receptor beta chains drawn from one sample of a study of blood T cell repertoires in COVID-19. Profiled with immunoSEQ multiplex PCR; TCRdb holds only in-frame clones, not every one. The data contain about 180,000 clones, over 65% of them singletons. The specimen was peripheral blood. All receptors derive from a person between 65 and 79 years old with COVID-19, enrolled during active disease. Each CDR3 is given with its conserved first and last residue. Each record gives: clone size, D gene, J gene, V gene, CDR3 length, CDR3 protein, CDR3 DNA. A D gene is named only where the DNA matches it firmly. Expanded clones get a size class; other rows say once, few or many, or leave the size out.

>once|TRBD1|TRBJ1-2|TRBV3-1/TRBV3-2|20
CASSQEERPGEDRRFYGYTF
TGTGCCAGCAGCCAAGAAGAACGGCCCGGGGAGGACAGGAGATTCTATGGCTACACCTTC
>NA|TRBD2|TRBJ2-3|TRBV4-1|21
CASSQLRTSGKNIGSTDTQYF
TGCGCCAGCAGCCAGCTAAGGACTAGCGGGAAGAATATAGGCAGCACAGATACGCAGTATTTT
>NA|TRBD1|TRBJ1-5|TRBV19|16
CASSSPRQGALEGQHF
TGTGCCAGTAGTTCGCCCCGACAGGGGGCTCTAGAAGGTCAGCATTTT
>NA|TRBD1|TRBJ1-5|TRBV28|15
CASSSHRGLDQPQHF
TGTGCCAGCAGCTCGCACAGGGGGCTTGATCAGCCCCAGCATTTT
>NA|TRBD1|TRBJ1-1|TRBV7-2|15
CASSAYRGTNTEAFF
TGTGCCAGCAGCGCGTACAGGGGCACGAACACTGAAGCTTTCTTT
>NA|TRBD1|TRBJ1-2|TRBV2|14
CASRTGTANYGYTF
TGTGCCAGCAGAACCGGGACAGCTAACTATGGCTACACCTTC
>many|NA|TRBJ2-2|TRBV5-4|15
CASSLAAVPTGELFF
TGTGCCAGCAGCTTGGCCGCGGTCCCGACCGGGGAGCTGTTTTTT
>NA|TRBD1|TRBJ1-1|TRBV5-8|15
CASTLLQGLGTEAFF
TGTGCCAGCACCCTACTACAGGGGTTGGGAACCGAAGCTTTCTTT
>NA|NA|TRBJ1-1|TRBV10-3|16
CAISSGSGILNTEAFF
TGTGCCATCAGTTCAGGTTCCGGGATACTGAACACTGAAGCTTTCTTT
>NA|NA|TRBJ2-7|TRBV7-2|15
CASSLAVQSSYEQYF
TGTGCCAGCAGCTTAGCTGTACAGAGCTCCTACGAGCAGTACTTC
>few|TRBD1|TRBJ1-5|TRBV18|15
CASSPETGGGQPQHF
TGTGCCAGCTCACCCGAGACAGGGGGCGGTCAGCCCCAGCATTTT
>NA|TRBD2|TRBJ2-3|TRBV5-1|17
CASSSNPGGTSVDTQYF
TGCGCCAGCAGCTCGAACCCCGGGGGGACTAGCGTAGATACGCAGTATTTT
>once|NA|TRBJ1-4|TRBV28|14
CASSLDAFGRKLFF
TGTGCCAGCAGTCTCGACGCTTTTGGGAGGAAACTGTTTTTT
>NA|NA|TRBJ1-6|TRBV6-1|16
CASSEVISSYNSPLHF
TGTGCCAGCAGTGAAGTTATTTCCTCCTATAATTCACCCCTCCACTTT
>NA|TRBD1|TRBJ2-1|TRBV11-3|20
CASSFRRVGQAIPSYNEQFF
TGTGCCAGCAGCTTCCGGAGAGTGGGACAGGCGATCCCCTCCTACAATGAGCAGTTCTTC
>NA|NA|TRBJ1-4|TRBV2|13
CASSDRRMSFWGF
TGTGCCAGCTCAGACAGGAGGATGTCGTTTTGGGGTTTT
>NA|NA|TRBJ2-7|TRBV29-1|12
CSVEYSSYEQYF
TGCAGCGTTGAATACAGCTCCTACGAGCAGTACTTC
>once|NA|TRBJ2-7|TRBV2|13
CASTWHGQGEQYF
TGTGCCAGCACGTGGCACGGCCAGGGGGAGCAGTACTTC
>once|NA|TRBJ1-2|TRBV9|15
CASSVGDPGAHGYTF
TGTGCCAGCAGCGTAGGGGATCCAGGGGCCCATGGCTACACCTTC
>NA|TRBD1|TRBJ2-7|TRBV29-1|12
CSAHRGLDEQYF
TGCAGCGCACACAGGGGGCTGGACGAGCAGTACTTC
>NA|NA|TRBJ2-7|TRBV7-2|13
CASSLSQGSEQYF
TGTGCCAGCAGCTTAAGTCAGGGGAGCGAGCAGTACTTC
>NA|NA|TRBJ1-6|TRBV7-9|16
CASRKLDSHPNSPLHF
TGTGCCAGCAGAAAGTTGGACAGCCACCCCAATTCACCCCTCCACTTT